A single TCR beta chain is shown here with its context. The antigen remains unidentified. Trimming took off 3 bases at V and 4 bases at J, with 11 bases between the two ends. Germline CDR1 and CDR2: KGHDR and SFDVKD. This CDR3 is built from 14 residues. The repertoire was sequenced with immunoSEQ multiplex PCR; TCRdb's copy has only in-frame clones and lacks some. The table lists some 140,000 clones, 91% of them singletons. Combined were second doses at about 4 or about 12 weeks. These data belong to a study of T cell responses to AZD1222 COVID-19 vaccine. Findings and limits, study-wide: Clonal diversity was possibly underestimated, and white British individuals and females predominated among donors. Among AZD1222 vaccinees, only 5 to 7 were seropositive at baseline. Regions 160-218 and 743-854 held dominance among vaccine-associated CD4 TCRs, which spanned spike.

The sequences come from peripheral blood, collected 28 days after the second AZD1222 dose. J is TRBJ1-1 and V is TRBV24-1; D ambiguous. The receptor was isolated from an adult who received the AZD1222 COVID-19 vaccine. CDR3 nucleotides: TGTGCCACCAGTGATCCTAGAGGACCCACTGAAGCTTTCTTT. It encodes CATSDPRGPTEAFF.